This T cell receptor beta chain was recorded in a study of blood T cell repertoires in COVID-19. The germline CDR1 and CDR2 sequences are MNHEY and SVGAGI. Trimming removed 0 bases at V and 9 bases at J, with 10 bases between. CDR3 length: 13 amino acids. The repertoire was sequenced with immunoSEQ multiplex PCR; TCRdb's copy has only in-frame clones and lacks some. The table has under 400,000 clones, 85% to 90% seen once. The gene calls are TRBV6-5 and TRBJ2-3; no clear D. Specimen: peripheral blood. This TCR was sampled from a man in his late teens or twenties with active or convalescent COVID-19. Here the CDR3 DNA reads TGTGCCAGCAGTTACTCGCGTAGCACCACGCAGTATTTT. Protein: CASSYSRSTTQYF.